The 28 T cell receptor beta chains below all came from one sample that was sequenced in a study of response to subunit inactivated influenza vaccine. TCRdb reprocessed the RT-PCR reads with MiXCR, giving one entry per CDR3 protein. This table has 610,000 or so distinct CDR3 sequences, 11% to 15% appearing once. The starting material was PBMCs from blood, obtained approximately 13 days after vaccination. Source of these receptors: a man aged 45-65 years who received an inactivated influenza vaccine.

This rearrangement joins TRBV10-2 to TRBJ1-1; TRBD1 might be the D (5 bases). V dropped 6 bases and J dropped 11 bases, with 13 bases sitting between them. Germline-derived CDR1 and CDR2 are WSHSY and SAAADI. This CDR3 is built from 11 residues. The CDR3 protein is CASRGPGGAFF. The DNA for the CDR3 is TGCGCCAGCAGGGGACCTGGCGGGGCTTTCTTT.

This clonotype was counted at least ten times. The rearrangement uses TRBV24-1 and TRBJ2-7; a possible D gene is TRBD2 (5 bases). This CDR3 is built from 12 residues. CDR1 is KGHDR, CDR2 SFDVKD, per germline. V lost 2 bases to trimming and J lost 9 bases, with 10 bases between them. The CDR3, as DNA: TGTGCCACCAGTGATTCCGGGATTCGGCAGTACTTC. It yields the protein CATSDSGIRQYF.

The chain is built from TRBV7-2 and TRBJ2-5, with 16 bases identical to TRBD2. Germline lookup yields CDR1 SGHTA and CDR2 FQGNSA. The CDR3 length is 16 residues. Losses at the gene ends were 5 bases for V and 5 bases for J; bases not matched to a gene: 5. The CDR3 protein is CASSPAGLAGGETQYF. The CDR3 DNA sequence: TGTGCCAGCAGCCCAGCGGGACTAGCGGGAGGGGAGACCCAGTACTTC.

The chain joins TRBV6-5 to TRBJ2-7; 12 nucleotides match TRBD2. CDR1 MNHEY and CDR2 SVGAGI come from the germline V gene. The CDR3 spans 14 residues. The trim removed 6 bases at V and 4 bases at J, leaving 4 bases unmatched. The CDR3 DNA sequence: TGTGCCAGCAGACTTACTAGCGGGGGGTACGAGCAGTACTTC. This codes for CASRLTSGGYEQYF.

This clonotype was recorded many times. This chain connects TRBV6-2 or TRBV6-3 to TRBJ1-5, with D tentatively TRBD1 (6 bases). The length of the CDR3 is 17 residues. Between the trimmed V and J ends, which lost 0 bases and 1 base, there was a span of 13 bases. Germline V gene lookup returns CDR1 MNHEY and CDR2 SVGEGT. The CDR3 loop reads CASSYSGLGASNQPQHF. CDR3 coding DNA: TGTGCCAGCAGTTACTCTGGGCTGGGGGCCAGCAATCAGCCCCAGCATTTT.

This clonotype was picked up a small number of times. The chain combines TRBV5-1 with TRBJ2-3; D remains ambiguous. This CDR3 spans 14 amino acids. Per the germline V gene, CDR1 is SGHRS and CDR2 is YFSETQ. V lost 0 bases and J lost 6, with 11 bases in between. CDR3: CASSLDGSGDTQYF. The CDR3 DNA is TGCGCCAGCAGCTTGGATGGGTCGGGTGATACGCAGTATTTT. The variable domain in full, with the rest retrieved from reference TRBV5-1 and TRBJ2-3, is KAGVTQTPRYLIKTRGQQVTLSCSPISGHRSVSWYQQTPGQGLQFLFEYFSETQRNKGNFPGRFSGRQFSNSRSEMNVSTLELGDSALYLCASSLDGSGDTQYFGPGTRLTVL.

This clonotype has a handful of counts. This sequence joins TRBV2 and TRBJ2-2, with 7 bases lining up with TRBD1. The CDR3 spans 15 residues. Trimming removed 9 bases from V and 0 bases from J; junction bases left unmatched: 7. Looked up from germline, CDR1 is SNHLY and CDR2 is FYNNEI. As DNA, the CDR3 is TGTGCCAGGAATCGGGACAGTGCGAACACCGGGGAGCTGTTTTTT. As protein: CARNRDSANTGELFF.

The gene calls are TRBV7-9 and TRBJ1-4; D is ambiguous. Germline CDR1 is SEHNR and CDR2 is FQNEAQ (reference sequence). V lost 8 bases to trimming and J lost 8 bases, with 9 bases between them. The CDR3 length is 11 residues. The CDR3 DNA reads TGTGCCAGCCTAGCGGGGGAAAAACTGTTTTTT. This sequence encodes CASLAGEKLFF.

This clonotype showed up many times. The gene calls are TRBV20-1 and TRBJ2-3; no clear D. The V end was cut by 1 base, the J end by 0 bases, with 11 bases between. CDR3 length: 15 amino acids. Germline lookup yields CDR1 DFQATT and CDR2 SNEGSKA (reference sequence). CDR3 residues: CSARVGSASTDTQYF. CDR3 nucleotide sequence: TGCAGTGCTAGAGTCGGCTCGGCTAGCACAGATACGCAGTATTTT.

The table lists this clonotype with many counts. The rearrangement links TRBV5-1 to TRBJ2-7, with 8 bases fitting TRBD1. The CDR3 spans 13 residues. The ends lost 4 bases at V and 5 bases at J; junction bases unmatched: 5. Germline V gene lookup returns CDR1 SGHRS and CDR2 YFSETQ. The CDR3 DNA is TGCGCCAGCAGCCGGGACAGGAGCAACGAGCAGTACTTC. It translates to CASSRDRSNEQYF.

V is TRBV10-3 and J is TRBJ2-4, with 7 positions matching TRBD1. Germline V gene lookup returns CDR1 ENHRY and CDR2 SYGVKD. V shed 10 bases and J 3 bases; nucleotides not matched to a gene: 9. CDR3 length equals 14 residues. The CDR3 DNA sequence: TGTGCCACCAACCCCCCAGGGGGCAAAAACATTCAGTACTTC. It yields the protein CATNPPGGKNIQYF.

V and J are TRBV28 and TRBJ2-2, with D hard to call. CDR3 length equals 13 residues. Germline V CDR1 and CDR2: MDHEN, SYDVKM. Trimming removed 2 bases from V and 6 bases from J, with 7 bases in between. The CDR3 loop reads CASSLLDPGELFF. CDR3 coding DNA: TGTGCCAGCAGTTTACTGGATCCCGGGGAGCTGTTTTTT.

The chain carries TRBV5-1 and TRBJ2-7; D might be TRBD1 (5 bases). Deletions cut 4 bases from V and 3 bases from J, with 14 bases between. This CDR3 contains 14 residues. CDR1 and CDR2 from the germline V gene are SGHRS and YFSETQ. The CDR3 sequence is CASSREARDYEQYF. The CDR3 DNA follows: TGCGCCAGCAGCCGAGAGGCCAGGGACTACGAGCAGTACTTC.

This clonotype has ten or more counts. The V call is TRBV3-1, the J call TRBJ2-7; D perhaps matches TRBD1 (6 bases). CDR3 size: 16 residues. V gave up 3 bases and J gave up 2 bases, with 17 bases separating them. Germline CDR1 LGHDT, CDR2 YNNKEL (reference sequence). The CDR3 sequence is CASSHEGETRTYEQYF. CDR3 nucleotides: TGTGCCAGCAGCCATGAGGGGGAAACTAGGACCTACGAGCAGTACTTC.

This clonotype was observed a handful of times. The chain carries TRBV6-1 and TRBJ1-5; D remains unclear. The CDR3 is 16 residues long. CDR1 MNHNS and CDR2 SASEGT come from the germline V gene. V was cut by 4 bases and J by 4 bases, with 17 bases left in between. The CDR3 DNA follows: TGTGCCAGCAGTGGCCGAGGACCGGGAATAAATCAGCCCCAGCATTTT. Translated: CASSGRGPGINQPQHF.

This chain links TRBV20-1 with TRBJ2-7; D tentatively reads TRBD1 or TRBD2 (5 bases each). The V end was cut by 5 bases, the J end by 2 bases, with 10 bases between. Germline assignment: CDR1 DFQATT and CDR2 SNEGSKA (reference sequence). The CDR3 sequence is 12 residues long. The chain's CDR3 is CSAGDGTYEQYF. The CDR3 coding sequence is TGCAGTGCTGGGGACGGCACCTACGAGCAGTACTTC.

CDR3 amino acids: CASSIPGQGKLNSPLHF. The CDR3 bases are TGTGCCAGCAGTATCCCGGGACAGGGAAAGTTAAATTCACCCCTCCACTTT. The chain is built from TRBV28 and TRBJ1-6, with TRBD1 matching 9 bases. Germline V CDR1 and CDR2: MDHEN, SYDVKM. The CDR3 covers 17 residues. V gave up 5 bases and J gave up 7 bases; unmatched junction bases: 12.

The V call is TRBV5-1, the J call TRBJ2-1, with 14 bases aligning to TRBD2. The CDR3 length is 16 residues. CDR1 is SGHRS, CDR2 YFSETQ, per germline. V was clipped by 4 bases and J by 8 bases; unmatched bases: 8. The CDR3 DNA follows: TGCGCCAGCAGCAAGGGGACTAGCGGGAGTTACGATGAGCAGTTCTTC. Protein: CASSKGTSGSYDEQFF.

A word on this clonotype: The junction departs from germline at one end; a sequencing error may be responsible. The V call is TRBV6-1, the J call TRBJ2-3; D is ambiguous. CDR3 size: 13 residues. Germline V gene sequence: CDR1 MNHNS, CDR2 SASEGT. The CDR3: CASREDTTDTQYF. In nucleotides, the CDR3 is TGTGCCAGCAGGGAAGACACCACAGATACGCAGTATTTT.

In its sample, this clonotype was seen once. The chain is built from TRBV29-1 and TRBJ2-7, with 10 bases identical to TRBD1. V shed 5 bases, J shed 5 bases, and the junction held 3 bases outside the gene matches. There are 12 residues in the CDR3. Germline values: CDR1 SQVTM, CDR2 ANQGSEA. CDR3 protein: CSVPDRGNEQYF. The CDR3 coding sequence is TGCAGCGTTCCGGACAGGGGGAACGAGCAGTACTTC.

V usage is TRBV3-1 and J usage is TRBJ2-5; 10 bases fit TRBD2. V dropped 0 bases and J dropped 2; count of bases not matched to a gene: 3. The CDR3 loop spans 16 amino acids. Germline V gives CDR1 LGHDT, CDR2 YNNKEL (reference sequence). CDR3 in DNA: TGTGCCAGCAGCCAAGAACCAGCGGGAGGGCAAGAGACCCAGTACTTC. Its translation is CASSQEPAGGQETQYF.

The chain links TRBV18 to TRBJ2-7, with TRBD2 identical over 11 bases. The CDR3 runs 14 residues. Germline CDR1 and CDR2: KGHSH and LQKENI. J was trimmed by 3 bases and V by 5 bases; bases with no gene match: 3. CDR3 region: CASSTLAGGYEQYF. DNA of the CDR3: TGTGCCAGCTCAACTCTAGCGGGAGGCTACGAGCAGTACTTC.

The CDR3 DNA is TGTGCCAGCAGTTCTCTGGACTTCCCAGGAGAGACCCAGTACTTC. Protein sequence: CASSSLDFPGETQYF. The rearrangement uses TRBV6-2 or TRBV6-3 and TRBJ2-5, with D maybe TRBD2 (5 bases). Germline loops: CDR1 MNHEY, CDR2 SVGEGT. V was clipped by 4 bases and J by 4 bases, with 16 bases between them. This CDR3 is built from 15 residues.

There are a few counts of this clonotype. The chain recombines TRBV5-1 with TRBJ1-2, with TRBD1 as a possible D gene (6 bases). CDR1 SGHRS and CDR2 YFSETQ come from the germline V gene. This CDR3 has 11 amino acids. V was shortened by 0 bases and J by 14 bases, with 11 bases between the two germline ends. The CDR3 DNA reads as TGCGCCAGCAGCTTGGAGGGGGTTCCTACCTTC. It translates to CASSLEGVPTF.

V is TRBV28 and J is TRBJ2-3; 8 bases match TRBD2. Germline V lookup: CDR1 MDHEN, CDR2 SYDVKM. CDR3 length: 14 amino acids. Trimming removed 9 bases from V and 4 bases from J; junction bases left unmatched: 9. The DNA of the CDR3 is TGTGCCAGGGATAGCGGGAAGACTCCAGATACGCAGTATTTT. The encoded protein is CARDSGKTPDTQYF.

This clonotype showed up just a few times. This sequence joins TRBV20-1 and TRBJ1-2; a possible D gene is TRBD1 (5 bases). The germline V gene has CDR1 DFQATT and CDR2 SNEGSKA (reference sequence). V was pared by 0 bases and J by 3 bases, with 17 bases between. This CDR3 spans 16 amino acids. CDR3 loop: CSARDGRGPLDYGYTF. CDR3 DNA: TGCAGTGCTAGAGATGGTAGGGGCCCGCTGGACTATGGCTACACCTTC.

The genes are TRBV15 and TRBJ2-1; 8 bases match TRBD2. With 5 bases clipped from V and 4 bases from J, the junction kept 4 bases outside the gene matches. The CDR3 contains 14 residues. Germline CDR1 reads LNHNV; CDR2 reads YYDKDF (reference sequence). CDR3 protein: CATSGAGVYNEQFF. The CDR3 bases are TGTGCCACCAGCGGAGCGGGGGTGTACAATGAGCAGTTCTTC.

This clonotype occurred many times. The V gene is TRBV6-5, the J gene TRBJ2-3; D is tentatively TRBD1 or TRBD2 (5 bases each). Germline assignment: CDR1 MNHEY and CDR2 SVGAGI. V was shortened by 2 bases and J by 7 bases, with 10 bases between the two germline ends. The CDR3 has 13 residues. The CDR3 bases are TGTGCCAGCAGTTACGAGGGGCTAAATACGCAGTATTTT. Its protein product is CASSYEGLNTQYF.